These T cell receptor beta chains were read from a single sample in a study of cytomegalovirus exposure and HLA in healthy donors. The protocol was immunoSEQ multiplex PCR, while the TCRdb copy is restricted to in-frame clones and leaves out a portion. The data contain over 75,000 clones, around 84% of them seen just once; the ten biggest clones take up roughly 20%. The sequenced material came from PBMCs. Source of these receptors: a young man in good health and CMV-seropositive. Each CDR3 is given with its conserved first and last residue. Fields, in order: V gene, clone size, D gene, J gene, CDR3 protein, CDR3 DNA. D genes are given only for firm matches. Clone sizes are given selectively: once, few, many, or a class where the clone is expanded.

TRBV30	-	TRBD1	TRBJ1-2	CARLGTVNYNYGYTF	TGTGCCCGACTCGGGACAGTAAATTATAACTATGGCTACACCTTC
TRBV15	-	-	TRBJ1-4	CATSREKGDRNEKLFF	TGTGCCACCAGCAGGGAAAAGGGCGACAGAAATGAAAAACTGTTTTTT
TRBV27	-	-	TRBJ2-5	CASSLAGTPKETQYF	TGTGCCAGCAGTTTAGCGGGGACTCCAAAGGAGACCCAGTACTTC
TRBV19	-	TRBD2	TRBJ2-2	CASSTASGRAWGTGELFF	TGTGCCAGTAGTACGGCTAGCGGGAGGGCCTGGGGCACCGGGGAGCTGTTTTTT
TRBV11-2	-	-	TRBJ2-3	CASSSHVYTQYF	TGTGCCAGCAGCTCCCATGTGTATACGCAGTATTTT
TRBV28	-	TRBD2	TRBJ2-7	CASSLFLRLAGPSYEQYF	TGTGCCAGCAGCCTTTTTTTGAGACTAGCGGGTCCATCCTACGAGCAGTACTTC
TRBV11-2	-	TRBD1	TRBJ2-3	CASSVLSGGRADTQYF	TGTGCCAGCAGCGTACTCTCAGGGGGTCGCGCAGATACGCAGTATTTT
TRBV2	-	TRBD1	TRBJ1-2	CASSESTYRGYGYTF	TGTGCCAGCAGTGAATCCACTTACAGGGGCTATGGCTACACCTTC
TRBV9	once	-	TRBJ1-1	CASSVKAGISVGLVF	TGTGCCAGCAGCGTTAAGGCAGGAATTAGCGTAGGGCTGGTCTTT
TRBV7-6	-	TRBD1	TRBJ2-6	CASSRRDRTNPGAGANVLTF	TGTGCCAGCAGCAGAAGGGACAGGACTAACCCTGGGGCTGGGGCCAACGTCCTGACTTTC
TRBV5-6	-	-	TRBJ1-1	CASSLIRREVNTEAFF	TGTGCCAGCAGCTTGATCAGGCGGGAGGTGAACACTGAAGCTTTCTTT
TRBV11-3	-	TRBD1	TRBJ2-7	CASSRGQGSYEQYF	TGTGCCAGCAGCCGAGGACAGGGCTCCTACGAGCAGTACTTC
TRBV5-4	-	-	TRBJ1-2	CASSPPGGRWNAVYTF	TGTGCCAGCAGCCCCCCGGGGGGCAGGTGGAATGCAGTCTACACCTTC
TRBV27	-	TRBD1	TRBJ1-2	CASSSPTRDSTNLNYGYTF	TGTGCCAGCAGTTCACCCACCCGGGACAGCACAAATCTAAACTATGGCTACACCTTC
TRBV5-1	-	TRBD2	TRBJ2-5	CASSGGSSGSASETQYF	TGCGCCAGCAGTGGAGGCTCTAGCGGGAGTGCGTCGGAGACCCAGTACTTC
TRBV7-5	-	-	TRBJ1-1	CVRSLQSGGGKDWMNTEAFF	TGTGTCAGAAGCTTGCAGTCCGGAGGGGGCAAGGATTGGATGAACACTGAAGCTTTCTTT
TRBV2	-	TRBD2	TRBJ2-3	CASIWRETDTQYF	TGTGCCAGCATTTGGCGGGAGACAGATACGCAGTATTTT
TRBV7-8	-	-	TRBJ2-2	CASSLTGVGTGELFF	TGTGCCAGCAGCTTAACAGGAGTAGGCACCGGGGAGCTGTTTTTT
TRBV28	-	TRBD1	TRBJ2-4	CASKPPGQGGWAKNIQYF	TGTGCCAGTAAGCCACCGGGACAGGGCGGTTGGGCCAAAAACATTCAGTACTTC
TRBV7-9	once	TRBD2	TRBJ2-3	CASSFLAGGSTDTQYF	TGTGCCAGCAGCTTCCTAGCGGGAGGTAGCACAGATACGCAGTATTTT
TRBV18	few	-	TRBJ1-1	CASSPRGYTEAFF	TGTGCCAGCTCACCACGAGGGTACACTGAAGCTTTCTTT
TRBV7-2	-	-	TRBJ2-3	CASSSARGGIRTDTQYF	TGTGCCAGCAGCTCCGCCCGGGGCGGGATTCGCACAGATACGCAGTATTTT
TRBV15	-	TRBD1	TRBJ1-2	CATSRDLLTGYGYTF	TGTGCCACCAGCAGAGATCTTTTGACAGGGTATGGCTACACCTTC
TRBV2	-	-	TRBJ2-5	CASSEGGVGGETQYF	TGTGCCAGCAGTGAAGGCGGGGTTGGTGGAGAGACCCAGTACTTC
TRBV28	-	TRBD2	TRBJ2-2	CASSLVPSGTTRKTGELFF	TGTGCCAGCAGTTTAGTACCTAGCGGGACCACAAGGAAGACCGGGGAGCTGTTTTTT
TRBV28	-	-	TRBJ2-7	CASSPINTGSEQYF	TGTGCCAGCAGTCCAATCAATACAGGATCCGAGCAGTACTTC
TRBV7-8	-	-	TRBJ2-1	CASSLWDSNSYNEQFF	TGTGCCAGCAGCCTTTGGGACTCAAACTCCTACAATGAGCAGTTCTTC
TRBV19	-	-	TRBJ1-1	CASRRGGLSAFF	TGTGCCAGTAGAAGGGGTGGTTTGTCTGCTTTCTTT
TRBV30	-	-	TRBJ2-6	CAWTQGSGANVLTF	TGTGCCTGGACTCAGGGTTCTGGGGCCAACGTCCTGACTTTC
TRBV4-1	-	TRBD2	TRBJ2-5	CASSLRVLLAGGAQETQYF	TGCGCCAGCAGCCTAAGGGTCCTCCTAGCGGGAGGGGCTCAAGAGACCCAGTACTTC
TRBV18	-	TRBD2	TRBJ2-3	CASTLAGEGDTQYF	TGTGCCAGCACCCTAGCGGGAGAAGGAGATACGCAGTATTTT
TRBV7-6	-	TRBD2	TRBJ2-7	CASTLGTSGSPHEQYF	TGTGCCAGCACCCTAGGGACTAGCGGGAGTCCCCACGAGCAGTACTTC
TRBV6-5	-	-	TRBJ2-7	CASSYLLQGATYEQYF	TGTGCCAGCAGTTACCTACTACAGGGTGCGACCTACGAGCAGTACTTC
TRBV2	-	-	TRBJ2-1	CASSEGREEFF	TGTGCCAGCAGTGAAGGTCGGGAAGAGTTCTTC
TRBV6-1	-	-	TRBJ1-5	CASSDNLGSNQPQHF	TGTGCCAGCAGTGATAACCTAGGAAGCAATCAGCCCCAGCATTTT
TRBV5-6	-	TRBD1	TRBJ2-5	CASSRTGDGETQYF	TGTGCCAGCAGCCGGACAGGGGATGGAGAGACCCAGTACTTC
TRBV5-1	-	-	TRBJ2-2	CASSFENSGELFF	TGCGCCAGCAGCTTCGAGAATTCCGGGGAGCTGTTTTTT
TRBV4-1	-	-	TRBJ2-1	CASSQNTQGGLFF	TGCGCCAGCAGCCAAAACACCCAGGGTGGGTTGTTCTTC
TRBV18	few	TRBD1	TRBJ1-1	CASSPMTGGIAEAFF	TGTGCCAGCTCACCCATGACAGGGGGCATTGCTGAAGCTTTCTTT
TRBV5-4	-	-	TRBJ2-2	CASSSRQTNTGELFF	TGTGCCAGCAGCTCCAGACAGACGAACACCGGGGAGCTGTTTTTT
TRBV2	-	-	TRBJ1-2	CARSGRDYGYTF	TGTGCCAGGTCGGGTCGAGACTATGGCTACACCTTC